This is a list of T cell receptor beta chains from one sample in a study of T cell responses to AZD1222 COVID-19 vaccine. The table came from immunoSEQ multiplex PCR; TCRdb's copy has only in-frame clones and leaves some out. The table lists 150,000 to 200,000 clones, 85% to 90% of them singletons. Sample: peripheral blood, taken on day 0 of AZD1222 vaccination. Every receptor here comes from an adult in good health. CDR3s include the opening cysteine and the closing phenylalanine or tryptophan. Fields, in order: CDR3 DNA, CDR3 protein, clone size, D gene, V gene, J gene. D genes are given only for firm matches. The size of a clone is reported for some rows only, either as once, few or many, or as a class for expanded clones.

DNA: TGTGCCAGCACCCAAGACACCTCCCACGGCGCTGAAGCTTTCTTT
CDR3: CASTQDTSHGAEAFF
size: -
D: -
V: TRBV2
J: TRBJ1-1

DNA: TGTGCCAGCAGTTACACGGTTTATGGCTACACCTTC
CDR3: CASSYTVYGYTF
size: -
D: -
V: TRBV6-2/TRBV6-3
J: TRBJ1-2

DNA: TGTGCCAGCAGCTTGACAGGCGCACCCTACGAGCAGTACTTC
CDR3: CASSLTGAPYEQYF
size: -
D: -
V: TRBV7-9
J: TRBJ2-7

DNA: TGTGCCAGTAGTGTCACAGGGTTCCGGTCACCCCTCCACTTT
CDR3: CASSVTGFRSPLHF
size: -
D: -
V: TRBV19
J: TRBJ1-6

DNA: TGTGCCAGCAGCTTAGGAGTGGCAGGCACAGATACGCAGTATTTT
CDR3: CASSLGVAGTDTQYF
size: -
D: -
V: TRBV7-2
J: TRBJ2-3

DNA: TGTGCTAGCAGCCCAGAGTCGGCCGGGACAAGCTCCTACGAGCAGTACTTC
CDR3: CASSPESAGTSSYEQYF
size: -
D: -
V: TRBV7-7
J: TRBJ2-7

DNA: TGTGCATGTCGCTTAATCGACAGGGGGGAGTGTAGCAATCAGCCCCAGCATTTT
CDR3: CACRLIDRGECSNQPQHF
size: -
D: -
V: TRBV12-2
J: TRBJ1-5

DNA: TGTGCCTGGAGTGTATTACCGCTAGGCGAGCAGTTCTTC
CDR3: CAWSVLPLGEQFF
size: -
D: -
V: TRBV30
J: TRBJ2-1

DNA: TGTGCCAGCAGTCAACACCCACAGGGGGGAGGGGCCAACGTCCTGACTTTC
CDR3: CASSQHPQGGGANVLTF
size: -
D: TRBD1
V: TRBV28
J: TRBJ2-6

DNA: TGTGCCAGCAGCTCACGGACTAGTGGGACCCAGTACTTC
CDR3: CASSSRTSGTQYF
size: -
D: TRBD2
V: TRBV7-2
J: TRBJ2-5

DNA: TGTGCCAGTAACCCACATCAGCTTTACACTGAAGCTTTCTTT
CDR3: CASNPHQLYTEAFF
size: -
D: -
V: TRBV19
J: TRBJ1-1

DNA: TGTGCCAGCAGCCAAGAGCCGGGGGCCGACACCGGGGAGCTGTTTTTT
CDR3: CASSQEPGADTGELFF
size: many
D: -
V: TRBV3-1/TRBV3-2
J: TRBJ2-2

DNA: TGTGCCAGCAGCTCCGTCCTAGCGGGAAATGAGCAGTTCTTC
CDR3: CASSSVLAGNEQFF
size: -
D: TRBD2
V: TRBV7-3
J: TRBJ2-1

DNA: TGTGCCAGCAGCGTAGGGAGCACAGATACGCAGTATTTT
CDR3: CASSVGSTDTQYF
size: -
D: -
V: TRBV9
J: TRBJ2-3

DNA: TGCAGCGTTGAGTCGAGGGGGCGAGGCTACACCTTC
CDR3: CSVESRGRGYTF
size: -
D: TRBD1
V: TRBV29-1
J: TRBJ1-2

DNA: TGTGCCAGCAGTTTAAGGACAGGGGTTGGCTACACCTTC
CDR3: CASSLRTGVGYTF
size: -
D: TRBD1
V: TRBV12-3/TRBV12-4
J: TRBJ1-2

DNA: TGTGCCAGCAGCCGGACAGCGAACACTGAAGCTTTCTTT
CDR3: CASSRTANTEAFF
size: -
D: -
V: TRBV5-6
J: TRBJ1-1

DNA: TGTGCCAGTAGTACGACTATCCAAGAGACCCAGTACTTC
CDR3: CASSTTIQETQYF
size: -
D: -
V: TRBV19
J: TRBJ2-5

DNA: TGTGCCAGCAGGTCAAATGAAAAACTGTTTTTT
CDR3: CASRSNEKLFF
size: -
D: -
V: TRBV6-5
J: TRBJ1-4

DNA: TGCGCCAGCAGCCAAGATATAGGGGCTGGAAACACCATATATTTT
CDR3: CASSQDIGAGNTIYF
size: -
D: -
V: TRBV4-3
J: TRBJ1-3

DNA: TGCGCCAGCAGCCTCGGGGAACGACCGGGGCTTAGCACCGGGGAGCTGTTTTTT
CDR3: CASSLGERPGLSTGELFF
size: few
D: -
V: TRBV5-1
J: TRBJ2-2

DNA: TGTGCCAGCAGTTTCGCGGCTGAACAGCCCCAGCATTTT
CDR3: CASSFAAEQPQHF
size: -
D: -
V: TRBV12-3/TRBV12-4
J: TRBJ1-5

DNA: TGTGCCAGCAGGGTTTGGACAGGGGATTCACCCCTCCACTTT
CDR3: CASRVWTGDSPLHF
size: -
D: TRBD1
V: TRBV28
J: TRBJ1-6

DNA: TGTGCCAGCAGCCCGGGACAGGGCAGCTCTGGAAACACCATATATTTT
CDR3: CASSPGQGSSGNTIYF
size: -
D: TRBD1
V: TRBV5-4
J: TRBJ1-3

DNA: TGTGCCAGCAGCTTGGGAAGTGGGAGGGCCACTGAAGCTTTCTTT
CDR3: CASSLGSGRATEAFF
size: -
D: -
V: TRBV7-6
J: TRBJ1-1

DNA: TGTGCCAGCAGTTACTTACTTAATGTAATACAAGAGACCCAGTACTTC
CDR3: CASSYLLNVIQETQYF
size: -
D: -
V: TRBV6-2/TRBV6-3
J: TRBJ2-5

DNA: TGTGCCAGCAGCCCAGGACAGGGGGATAGCAATCAGCCCCAGCATTTT
CDR3: CASSPGQGDSNQPQHF
size: -
D: TRBD1
V: TRBV7-9
J: TRBJ1-5

DNA: TGTGCCAGCAGCCAAGACATGGCGGGTGAATACAATGAGCAGTTCTTC
CDR3: CASSQDMAGEYNEQFF
size: -
D: -
V: TRBV3-1/TRBV3-2
J: TRBJ2-1

DNA: TGTGCCATCAGTGAGTCAGGGGACGGGGGTTCACCCCTCCACTTT
CDR3: CAISESGDGGSPLHF
size: -
D: -
V: TRBV10-3
J: TRBJ1-6

DNA: TGTGCCAGCAACGGGGGTCTAGCTTACGTTGAGCAGTTCTTC
CDR3: CASNGGLAYVEQFF
size: -
D: -
V: TRBV2
J: TRBJ2-1

DNA: TGTGCCAGTAGCCCCAGAACTAGCGGGCTAGGGCATGGTACGCAGTATTTT
CDR3: CASSPRTSGLGHGTQYF
size: -
D: TRBD2
V: TRBV19
J: TRBJ2-3

DNA: TGCGCCAGCAGCTTGGACGGAACAGCCTACGAGCAGTACTTC
CDR3: CASSLDGTAYEQYF
size: -
D: -
V: TRBV5-1
J: TRBJ2-7

DNA: TGTGCCAGCAGTGAAGAGGGACTAGCGGGAGGTGGGCAGTTCTTC
CDR3: CASSEEGLAGGGQFF
size: -
D: TRBD2
V: TRBV6-1
J: TRBJ2-1

DNA: TGTGCCAGCAGCCAGCTCAGGGGTGGGCGTCAAGAGACCCAGTACTTC
CDR3: CASSQLRGGRQETQYF
size: -
D: -
V: TRBV3-1/TRBV3-2
J: TRBJ2-5

DNA: TGTGCCAGCAGCTTCTTGTCTCCACGGGATACGCAGTATTTT
CDR3: CASSFLSPRDTQYF
size: once
D: -
V: TRBV7-9
J: TRBJ2-3

DNA: TGTGCCAGCAGTTTTTTTGACTCCGGGGAGCTGTTTTTT
CDR3: CASSFFDSGELFF
size: once
D: -
V: TRBV27
J: TRBJ2-2

DNA: TGTGCCAGCAGTTACGGCGGACAGGGGGAGTACGGGGAGCTGTTTTTT
CDR3: CASSYGGQGEYGELFF
size: -
D: TRBD1
V: TRBV6-6
J: TRBJ2-2

DNA: TGTGCCAGCAGAAAACAGGGTACCAATCAGCCCCAGCATTTT
CDR3: CASRKQGTNQPQHF
size: -
D: -
V: TRBV6-5
J: TRBJ1-5

DNA: TGTGCCAGCAGCTTGGGGGGACAGGGGTCTGAGCAGTTCTTC
CDR3: CASSLGGQGSEQFF
size: -
D: TRBD1
V: TRBV5-8
J: TRBJ2-1

DNA: TGTGCCAGCAGCCAGAGGAGGAACACTGAAGCTTTCTTT
CDR3: CASSQRRNTEAFF
size: -
D: -
V: TRBV3-1/TRBV3-2
J: TRBJ1-1

DNA: TGTGCCAGCGGAGACTATGGCTACACCTTC
CDR3: CASGDYGYTF
size: -
D: -
V: TRBV11-2
J: TRBJ1-2

DNA: TGTGCCAGCAGTTTCCGGACAGGGGGCAAGAGGACTAGCGGGATGGATGAGCAGTTCTTC
CDR3: CASSFRTGGKRTSGMDEQFF
size: -
D: -
V: TRBV27
J: TRBJ2-1

DNA: TGTGCCAGCAGCTTCGCGAGCATGGGCACAGATACGCAGTATTTT
CDR3: CASSFASMGTDTQYF
size: once
D: -
V: TRBV7-3
J: TRBJ2-3

DNA: TGTGCCAGCAGCCTAGGGGGGCGACTCCATAATTCACCCCTCCACTTT
CDR3: CASSLGGRLHNSPLHF
size: -
D: -
V: TRBV11-1
J: TRBJ1-6

DNA: TGTGCCAGCAGTCCCCTAGGGCAGGGGACCGATAATTCACCCCTCCACTTT
CDR3: CASSPLGQGTDNSPLHF
size: -
D: -
V: TRBV27
J: TRBJ1-6

DNA: TGTGCCAGCTTCCTCCAGGGACTAGTTTCCTACAATGAGCAGTTCTTC
CDR3: CASFLQGLVSYNEQFF
size: -
D: TRBD2
V: TRBV2
J: TRBJ2-1

DNA: TGTGCCAGCAGCTTAGGGGACAGGGGCAAAGGGACTGAAGCTTTCTTT
CDR3: CASSLGDRGKGTEAFF
size: once
D: TRBD1
V: TRBV7-9
J: TRBJ1-1

DNA: TGTGCCAGCAGCTTGGCCAGTACTCCCAATCAGCCCCAGCATTTT
CDR3: CASSLASTPNQPQHF
size: -
D: -
V: TRBV5-5
J: TRBJ1-5

DNA: TGTGCCAGCAGCTCCGTGGCGAGCAGGCGAAACTATGGCTACACCTTC
CDR3: CASSSVASRRNYGYTF
size: once
D: -
V: TRBV7-2
J: TRBJ1-2

DNA: TGTGCCAGCTCGGGGGGTCGAGACCAGCCCCAGCATTTT
CDR3: CASSGGRDQPQHF
size: -
D: -
V: TRBV18
J: TRBJ1-5

DNA: TGTGCCAGTAGTATAGATCGACTAGCGGGAGCCCCACCCGTGGACGAGCAGTACTTC
CDR3: CASSIDRLAGAPPVDEQYF
size: -
D: TRBD2
V: TRBV19
J: TRBJ2-7

DNA: TGTGCCACCAGTGAACAGCCGGGGGAGGTCTACTTC
CDR3: CATSEQPGEVYF
size: -
D: -
V: TRBV24-1
J: TRBJ1-2

DNA: TGTGCCAGCTCATCACAGGGGGTTGGTGACTCTGGGGCCAACGTCCTGACTTTC
CDR3: CASSSQGVGDSGANVLTF
size: -
D: TRBD1
V: TRBV18
J: TRBJ2-6

DNA: TGTGCCAGCAGCTTGGCCGAGGGGAGAGCTTTCTTT
CDR3: CASSLAEGRAFF
size: -
D: -
V: TRBV5-5
J: TRBJ1-1

DNA: TGCGCCAGCAGCTTGGTGGAACAGTCAGGTATTGTTTTCTTT
CDR3: CASSLVEQSGIVFF
size: -
D: -
V: TRBV5-1
J: TRBJ1-1

DNA: TGTGCCAGCAGCGTGGCGAGCTCCTATAATTCACCCCTCCACTTT
CDR3: CASSVASSYNSPLHF
size: once
D: -
V: TRBV6-2/TRBV6-3
J: TRBJ1-6